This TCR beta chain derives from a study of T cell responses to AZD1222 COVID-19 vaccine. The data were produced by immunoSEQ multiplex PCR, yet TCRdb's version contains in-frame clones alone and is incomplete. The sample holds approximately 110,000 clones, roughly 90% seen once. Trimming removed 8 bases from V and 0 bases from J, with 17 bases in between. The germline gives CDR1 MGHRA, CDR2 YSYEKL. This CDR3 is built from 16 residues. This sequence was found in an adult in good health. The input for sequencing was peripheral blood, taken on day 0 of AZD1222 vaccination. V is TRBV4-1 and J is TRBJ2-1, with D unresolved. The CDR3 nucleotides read TGCGCCAGCTCTATCGCCCCATATAGCTCCTACAATGAGCAGTTCTTC. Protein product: CASSIAPYSSYNEQFF.